The source of this T cell receptor beta chain is a study of T-cell reconstitution after alpha-beta-depleted transplantation in children. CDR1 MDHEN and CDR2 SYDVKM come from the germline V gene. V lost 3 bases, J lost 5 bases, and 20 bases lay in between. The CDR3 length is 17 residues. This clonotype was seen more than once but under ten times. The TCRbeta library incorporated unique molecular identifiers. TCRdb recomputed calls from the PCR reads with MiXCR, one row per CDR3 protein. The profile covers more than 450,000 distinct CDR3 sequences, with roughly 18% appearing a single time and 3.3% taken by the ten largest.

The gene calls are TRBV28 and TRBJ1-5; D possibly corresponds to TRBD1 (5 bases). The source is a human donor who donated a stem cell graft to a child with acute lymphoblastic leukemia. The sample was PBMCs from the stem cell graft donor, taken from the stem cell graft. CDR3: CASSLSGTREAHQPQHF. The DNA of the CDR3 is TGTGCCAGCAGTTTGTCCGGGACGAGGGAGGCGCATCAGCCCCAGCATTTT.